A selection of T cell receptor beta chains follows, all from one sample in a study of blood T cell repertoires in COVID-19. Using immunoSEQ multiplex PCR, the repertoire was profiled, and TCRdb retains in-frame clones only, with some absent. This table has around 51,000 clones, roughly 84% appearing once. Sequenced sample: peripheral blood. The source is an older man with active COVID-19. Both conserved end residues are trimmed from each CDR3. Each record gives: V gene, J gene, CDR3 protein.

>TRBV5-6|TRBJ1-2
AGSRAGRGDYGYT
>TRBV6-5|TRBJ2-2
ASSSLRSSGSRELF
>TRBV5-4|TRBJ1-2
ASSLAGRRDYGYT
>TRBV15|TRBJ2-3
ATSSRDSYTDTQY
>TRBV5-4|TRBJ1-1
ASSLTGLGEAF
>TRBV6-2/TRBV6-3|TRBJ2-3
ASSYVRGGRATDTQY
>TRBV19|TRBJ2-1
ASSMPGTSSFEQF
>TRBV6-2/TRBV6-3|TRBJ1-2
ASSYKGDYGYT
>TRBV28|TRBJ2-3
ASSYSTDTQY
>TRBV5-4|TRBJ2-1
ASSHHTSASPLYNEQF
>TRBV6-2/TRBV6-3|TRBJ2-7
ASSFAGVSHEQY
>TRBV9|TRBJ2-1
ASSGPNVAGGSYNEQF
>TRBV6-6|TRBJ2-1
ASTAGVSYNEQF
>TRBV6-5|TRBJ1-2
ASRQDIYGYT
>TRBV2|TRBJ2-5
ASSKATGSQETQY
>TRBV18|TRBJ1-4
ASSPPSSGVEKLF
>TRBV10-3|TRBJ1-2
AISDLRQVDRSFYGYT
>TRBV10-1|TRBJ2-1
ASSESQGARYNEQF
>TRBV5-4|TRBJ2-3
ATRGPDTQY
>TRBV7-2|TRBJ2-5
ASSLRLAGRETQY
>TRBV30|TRBJ2-3
AWTPSGDTDTQY
>TRBV5-4|TRBJ2-5
ASRSRGRLVEETQY
>TRBV5-6|TRBJ2-2
ASSFGTGGTGELF
>TRBV5-1|TRBJ2-5
ASSLGTSGREETQY